This TCR beta chain was sequenced in a study of OX40 agonist ivuxolimab in advanced cancers. Study-wide context: A mean age of roughly 66 years, range about 23 to 80, was recorded, and more than 80% were male. There were three patients with partial responses, one having hepatocellular carcinoma and two cutaneous melanoma.

Libraries were prepared by immunoSEQ multiplex PCR; TCRdb keeps only in-frame clonotypes and omits some of them. Among 44,000 or so clones listed, 70% to 80% were seen once. Source: CD4+ or CD8+ T cells sorted from blood, taken in a trial of the OX40 agonist ivuxolimab. This clonotype originated in an adult with an advanced solid tumor such as melanoma, head and neck, liver or kidney cancer.

The CDR3 nucleotides read TGTGCCAGCAGTGAACTCAGGGCGAACACCGGGGAGCTGTTTTTT. Amino acid sequence: CASSELRANTGELFF. The rearrangement links TRBV2 to TRBJ2-2, with a possible D match to TRBD1 (5 bases). This CDR3 has 15 residues. Per germline, CDR1 SNHLY and CDR2 FYNNEI. With 2 bases removed from V and 0 bases from J, the gap between germline ends came to 7 bases. Full variable domain (outside the CDR3, taken from reference TRBV2 and TRBJ2-2): EPEVTQTPSHQVTQMGQEVILRCVPISNHLYFYWYRQILGQKVEFLVSFYNNEISEKSEIFDDQFSVERPDGSNFTLKIRSTKLEDSAMYFCASSELRANTGELFFGEGSRLTVL.